This TCR beta chain originates from a study of PD-1 blockade in mismatch repair-deficient tumors. Germline CDR1 is SGDLS and CDR2 is YYNGEE. J lost 5 bases, V lost 0 bases, and 5 bases had no gene match. The CDR3 is 16 amino acids. Measured with immunoSEQ multiplex PCR; TCRdb has only the in-frame clones, and not every one. The table lists under 85,000 clones, 70% to 80% of them singletons. Three pembrolizumab responders had their TCRs sequenced. This specimen was peripheral blood, taken 2 weeks after starting pembrolizumab. The genes are TRBV9 and TRBJ2-7, with 13 positions matching TRBD2. The TCR comes from an adult with mismatch repair-deficient cancer. The CDR3 DNA reads TGTGCCAGCAGCGTAGCCGGGACTAGCGGGACTAACGAGCAGTACTTC. It encodes CASSVAGTSGTNEQYF.